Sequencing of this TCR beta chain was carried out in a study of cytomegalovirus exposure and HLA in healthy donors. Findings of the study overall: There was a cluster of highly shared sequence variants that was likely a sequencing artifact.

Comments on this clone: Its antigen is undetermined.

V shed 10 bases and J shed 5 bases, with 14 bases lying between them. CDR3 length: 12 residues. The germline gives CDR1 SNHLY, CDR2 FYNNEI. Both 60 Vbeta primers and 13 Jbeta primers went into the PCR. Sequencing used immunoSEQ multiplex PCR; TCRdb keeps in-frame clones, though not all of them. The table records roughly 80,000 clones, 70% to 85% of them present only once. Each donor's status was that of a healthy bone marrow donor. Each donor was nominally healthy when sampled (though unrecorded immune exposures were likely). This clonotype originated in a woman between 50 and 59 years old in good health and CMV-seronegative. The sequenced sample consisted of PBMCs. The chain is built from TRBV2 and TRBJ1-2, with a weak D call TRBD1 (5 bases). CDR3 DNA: TGTGCCAACCAGACAGAACTTTATGGCTACACCTTC. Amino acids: CANQTELYGYTF.